This T cell receptor (beta chain) comes out of a study of post-analysis software for immune sequencing data. Study background: Included courses were relapsing-remitting and secondary progressive multiple sclerosis; progressive-relapsing multiple sclerosis was also included.

The CDR3 extends over 15 amino acids. CDR1 is DFQATT and CDR2 is SNEGSKA in the germline V gene (reference sequence). V was trimmed by 5 bases and J by 0 bases, leaving 16 bases between them. Study-level findings and limits: Among multiple sclerosis patients, normalized Chao1 diversity was significantly below that of controls. Roughly 5 TRBV segments occurring more often in patients than controls included TRBV5-6, TRBV5-1 and TRBV20-1. Under F measure analysis, samples from one preparation batch co-clustered strongly.

Sequencing libraries made from TCR beta cDNA carried unique molecular identifiers. Once roughly 0.85 to 11 million T cells were used, 400,000 to 550,000 cDNA molecules resulted. TCRdb re-called the PCR reads through MiXCR, storing one row per CDR3 protein. Of roughly 410,000 distinct CDR3 sequences listed, approximately 38% were seen once; the top ten hold 13%. This clonotype came up a few times. Its antigen is undetermined. The source material was blood. The TCR was taken from a girl aged 5-17 years with multiple sclerosis. The rearrangement uses TRBV20-1 and TRBJ2-5; D is unresolved. CDR3 coding DNA: TGCAGTGCTGCCCCCTCGCGTGAGTACCAAGAGACCCAGTACTTC. Amino acid sequence: CSAAPSREYQETQYF.